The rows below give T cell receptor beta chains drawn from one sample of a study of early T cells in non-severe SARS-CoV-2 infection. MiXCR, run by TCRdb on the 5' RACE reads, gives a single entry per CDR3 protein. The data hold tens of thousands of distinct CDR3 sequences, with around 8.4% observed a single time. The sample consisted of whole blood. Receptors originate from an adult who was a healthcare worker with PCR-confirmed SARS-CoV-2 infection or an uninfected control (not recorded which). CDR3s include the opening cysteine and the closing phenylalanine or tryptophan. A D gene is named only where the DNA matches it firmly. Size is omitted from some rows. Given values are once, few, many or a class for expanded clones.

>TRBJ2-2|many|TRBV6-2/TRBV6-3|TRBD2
CASRKLAGAAGELFF
TGTGCCAGCAGGAAGCTAGCGGGAGCAGCCGGGGAGCTGTTTTTT
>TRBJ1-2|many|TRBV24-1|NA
CATSDLRGGNYGYTF
TGTGCCACCAGTGATTTGCGGGGGGGAAACTATGGCTACACCTTC
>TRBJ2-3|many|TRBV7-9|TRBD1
CASSSTDREYTDTQYF
TGTGCCAGCAGCTCCACTGACAGGGAGTACACAGATACGCAGTATTTT
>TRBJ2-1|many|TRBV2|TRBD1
CASSLMQGGAYGEQFF
TGTGCCAGCAGCTTAATGCAAGGGGGCGCTTACGGTGAGCAGTTCTTC
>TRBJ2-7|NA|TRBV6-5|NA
CASSSLGDEQYF
TGTGCCAGCAGTTCCCTGGGAGACGAGCAGTACTTC
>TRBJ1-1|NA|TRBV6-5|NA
CASRYTGTPEAFF
TGTGCCAGCAGATACACCGGGACGCCTGAAGCTTTCTTT
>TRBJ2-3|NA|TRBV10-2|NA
CTSSASGSTDTQYF
TGCACCAGCAGTGCCAGCGGGAGCACAGATACGCAGTATTTT
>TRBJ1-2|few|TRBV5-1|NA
CASSPFRDGYTF
TGCGCCAGCAGCCCCTTCAGGGATGGCTACACCTTC
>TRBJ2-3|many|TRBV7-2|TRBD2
CASSLRGLATTDTQYF
TGTGCCAGCAGCTTAAGGGGACTAGCTACCACAGATACGCAGTATTTT
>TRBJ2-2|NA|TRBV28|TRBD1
CAGSHRGNTGELFF
TGTGCCGGATCCCACAGGGGGAACACCGGGGAGCTGTTTTTT
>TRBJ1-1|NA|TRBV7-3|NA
CASSPDRDLNTEASF
TGTGCCAGCAGCCCGGACAGAGACCTGAACACTGAAGCTTCCTTC
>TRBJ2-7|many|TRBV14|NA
CASSQDRQASYEQYF
TGTGCCAGCAGCCAAGATCGTCAGGCCAGCTACGAGCAGTACTTC
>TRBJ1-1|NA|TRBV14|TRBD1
CASSQWTGGRAFF
TGTGCCAGCAGCCAGTGGACAGGGGGCAGGGCTTTCTTT
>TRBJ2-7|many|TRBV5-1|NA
CASSQTGTGAYEQYF
TGCGCCAGCAGCCAAACAGGGACGGGCGCCTACGAGCAGTACTTC
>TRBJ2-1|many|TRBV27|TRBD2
CASSLGLARYNEQFF
TGTGCCAGCAGTTTAGGACTAGCTCGGTACAATGAGCAGTTCTTC
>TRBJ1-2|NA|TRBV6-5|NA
CASRGGAGGYTF
TGTGCCAGCAGGGGCGGGGCCGGTGGCTACACCTTC
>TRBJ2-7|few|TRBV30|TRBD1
CAWSDPGTGAGYEQYF
TGTGCCTGGAGTGACCCCGGGACAGGGGCCGGCTACGAGCAGTACTTC
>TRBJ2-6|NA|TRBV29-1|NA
CSVPGGSGANVLTF
TGCAGCGTCCCCGGCGGCTCTGGGGCCAACGTCCTGACTTTC
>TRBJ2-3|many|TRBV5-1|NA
CASSSPRGADTQYF
TGCGCCAGCAGTTCACCTAGGGGAGCAGATACGCAGTATTTT
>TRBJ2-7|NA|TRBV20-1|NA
CSAELEYEQYF
TGCAGTGCTGAACTAGAGTACGAGCAGTACTTC
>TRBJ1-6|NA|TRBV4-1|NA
CASSPYLGINSPLHF
TGCGCCAGCAGCCCCTATTTGGGGATCAATTCACCCCTCCACTTT
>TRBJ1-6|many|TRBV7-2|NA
CASSPSVGSGSPLHF
TGTGCCAGCAGCCCCTCGGTGGGCTCTGGTTCACCCCTCCACTTT